The clone carrying this T cell receptor (beta chain) has more than one count but fewer than ten. Its antigen is as yet unknown. This entry is derived from a study of blood T cells in healthy people across ages. Primers used in a second PCR of roughly 6 to 11 cycles were a sample-barcoded 5' primer and a J-beta primer mix. TCRdb fed the 5' RACE reads into MiXCR, producing one record per CDR3 protein. The sample carries 1.8 million or so distinct CDR3 sequences, around 40% recorded once. Study-level results: Without sorted subsets, naive and antigen-experienced compartments could not be conclusively compared.

From germline, CDR1 is SQVTM and CDR2 ANQGSEA. The CDR3 extends over 13 amino acids. V was clipped by 7 bases and J by 8 bases; unmatched bases: 8. Donor samples were obtained from healthy Caucasian individuals from Russia, aged 6 to 90. The sample consisted of blood. This sequence originates from a human donor in good health. The rearrangement joins TRBV29-1 to TRBJ1-4, with TRBD1 matching over 9 bases. CDR3 amino acids: CSASDRGNEKLFF. In DNA form, the CDR3 reads TGCAGCGCCTCGGACAGGGGAAACGAAAAACTGTTTTTT.